This TCR beta chain comes out of a study of T-cell reconstitution after alpha-beta-depleted transplantation in children. With regard to this clonotype: Relative to the germline gene, one junction end is altered; a read error may explain this.

Preparation of the TCRbeta library used unique molecular identifiers. TCRdb used MiXCR to reprocess the PCR reads, holding one entry per CDR3 protein. The data show 400,000 to 500,000 distinct CDR3 sequences, with roughly 10% seen just once and roughly 5% held by the top ten. Germline values: CDR1 SGHRS, CDR2 YFSETQ. The CDR3 sequence is 15 residues long. This clonotype was sampled from a human donor who donated a stem cell graft to a child with acute myeloid leukemia. Sample: PBMCs from the stem cell graft donor, taken from the stem cell graft. The rearrangement links TRBV5-1 to TRBJ2-1, with TRBD2 identical over 10 bases. The CDR3 here is CASSPLAGPYNEHFF. The DNA of the CDR3 is TGCGCCAGCAGCCCACTAGCGGGACCTTACAATGAGCACTTCTTC.